This paragraph reports one T cell receptor (beta chain). What it binds is unknown. The data stem from a study of vaccination and CD4 T cells after COVID-19. Scientists ran DNA taken from cultured CD4+ T cells through the Oncomine TCR Beta short-read assay for sequencing. Using its own MiXCR run on the PCR reads, TCRdb lists one record per CDR3 protein. The repertoire consists of 15,000 to 20,000 distinct CDR3 sequences, with about half occurring once and the leading ten covering roughly 10%. Treatment defined: approximately 9-day PBMC culture with coronavirus spike peptide pools or control peptides (ViraFEST assay). This CDR3 comprises 15 residues. V dropped 0 bases and J dropped 4; count of bases not matched to a gene: 4. The germline gives CDR1 MNHEY, CDR2 SVGAGI.

The chain combines TRBV6-5 with TRBJ2-7; 9 bases fit TRBD2. The receptor was derived from a human donor who had recovered from COVID-19. Sequenced here: CD4+ T cells from blood, cultured in vitro, sampled before SARS-CoV-2 vaccination. The CDR3 loop reads CASSYSGSGSYEQYF. As DNA, the CDR3 is TGTGCCAGCAGTTACTCGGGTAGCGGGAGTTACGAGCAGTACTTC.